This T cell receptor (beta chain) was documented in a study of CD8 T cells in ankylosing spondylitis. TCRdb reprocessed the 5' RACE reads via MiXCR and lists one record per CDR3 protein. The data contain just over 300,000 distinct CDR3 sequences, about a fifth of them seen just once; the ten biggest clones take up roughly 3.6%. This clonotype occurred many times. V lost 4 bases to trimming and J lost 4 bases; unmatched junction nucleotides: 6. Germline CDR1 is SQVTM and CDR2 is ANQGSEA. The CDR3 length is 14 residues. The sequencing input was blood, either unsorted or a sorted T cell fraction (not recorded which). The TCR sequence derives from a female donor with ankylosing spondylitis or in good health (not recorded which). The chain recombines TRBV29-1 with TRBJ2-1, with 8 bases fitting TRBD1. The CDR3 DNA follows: TGCAGCGTTGTACCCGGGACAGGATACAATGAGCAGTTCTTC. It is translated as CSVVPGTGYNEQFF.